Listed below are T cell receptor beta chains from one sample, sequenced in a study of OX40 agonist ivuxolimab in advanced cancers. Clones were sequenced by immunoSEQ multiplex PCR, and TCRdb holds only the in-frame ones, with some missing. The sample carries 76,000 or so clones, about 89% recorded once. The sequencing here drew on CD4+ or CD8+ T cells sorted from blood, taken in a trial of the OX40 agonist ivuxolimab. These receptors originate from an adult with an advanced solid tumor such as melanoma, head and neck, liver or kidney cancer. CDR3s include the opening cysteine and the closing phenylalanine or tryptophan. A D gene is named only where the DNA matches it firmly. Only some rows state a clone size, as once, few, many or a class for expanded clones.

.	TRBV9	TRBJ2-1	TRBD2	18	TGTGCCAGCAGCGTTAGCGGGGGGTCCGAGAGCTCCTACAATGAGCAGTTCTTC	CASSVSGGSESSYNEQFF
.	TRBV7-2	TRBJ2-2	TRBD2	15	TGTGCCAGCCGCCGGACTAGCGGGGGATCCGGGGAGCTGTTTTTT	CASRRTSGGSGELFF
.	TRBV6-5	TRBJ2-7	.	11	TGTGCCAGCAGTTACGCGGGCGAGCAGTACTTC	CASSYAGEQYF
.	TRBV6-1	TRBJ1-6	.	13	TGTGCCAGCAGTGAACTCAGGGATTCACCCCTCCACTTT	CASSELRDSPLHF
.	TRBV14	TRBJ2-5	.	14	TGTGCCAGCAGCTCGTTCCTCGGGGGAGAGACCCAGTACTTC	CASSSFLGGETQYF
.	TRBV5-1	TRBJ2-1	.	14	TGCGCCAGCAGCTCTATCGGCCCACACAATGAGCAGTTCTTC	CASSSIGPHNEQFF
.	TRBV5-1	TRBJ2-1	TRBD2	16	TGCGCCAGCAGCCGTAGCGGGGGGGCCAGAGGCGATGAGCAGTTCTTC	CASSRSGGARGDEQFF
.	TRBV11-3	TRBJ2-2	.	16	TGTGCCAGCAGCTTAGGGGGGCAGGAAGGCATCGGGGAGCTGTTTTTT	CASSLGGQEGIGELFF
.	TRBV30	TRBJ1-4	TRBD1	14	TGTGCCTGGGGGCGGACCCAGGGGGTCGAAAAACTGTTTTTT	CAWGRTQGVEKLFF
.	TRBV7-2	TRBJ2-5	.	15	TGTGCCAGCAGCCCCAACAGGGGAGGCGCGGAGACCCAGTACTTC	CASSPNRGGAETQYF
.	TRBV10-2	TRBJ2-2	.	16	TGCGCCAGCAGTGAGTCGTGGGAGCTACAAACCGGGGAGCTGTTTTTT	CASSESWELQTGELFF
.	TRBV30	TRBJ2-3	.	14	TGTGCCTGGAGTTTTGTGCTCGGCACAGATACGCAGTATTTT	CAWSFVLGTDTQYF
.	TRBV9	TRBJ2-5	.	15	TGTGCCAGCAGCGTAGAGGACGGACGCCAAGAGACCCAGTACTTC	CASSVEDGRQETQYF
.	TRBV7-8	TRBJ2-7	.	13	TGTGCCAGCAGCTTCGAAGCCCAAGGGAAGCAGTACTTC	CASSFEAQGKQYF
once	TRBV5-1	TRBJ2-1	TRBD2	14	TGCGCCAGCAGCTTGGGCGGGAGGGGCAATGAGCAGTTCTTC	CASSLGGRGNEQFF
.	TRBV5-1	TRBJ2-5	TRBD1	15	TGCGCCAGCAGTGGGGACAGGGTCGGTCAAGAGACCCAGTACTTC	CASSGDRVGQETQYF
.	TRBV7-2	TRBJ2-5	TRBD2	15	TGTGCCAGCAGCTCCGTAGCGGGGAACCAAGAGACCCAGTACTTC	CASSSVAGNQETQYF
.	TRBV6-6	TRBJ2-2	.	14	TGTGCCAGCAGGCCCGATGACAGCACCGGGGAGCTGTTTTTT	CASRPDDSTGELFF
.	TRBV4-1	TRBJ2-1	.	15	TGTGCCAGCAGCCAACCGACTGGCTCCTACAATGAGCAGTTCTTC	CASSQPTGSYNEQFF
.	TRBV2	TRBJ1-3	.	15	TGTGCCAGCAGTGAGCGGGGGGCAGGTGGAAACACCATATATTTT	CASSERGAGGNTIYF
.	TRBV7-2	TRBJ1-1	TRBD1	14	TGTGCCAGCAGCAAACGGACAGGTGGGACTGAAGCTTTCTTT	CASSKRTGGTEAFF
.	TRBV30	TRBJ2-2	.	15	TGTGCCAGCATTAATCCGCGGGGTGGCACCGGGGAGCTGTTTTTT	CASINPRGGTGELFF
.	TRBV19	TRBJ2-2	.	14	TGTGCCAGTAGTATTGGGCCGAACACCGGGGAGCTGTTTTTT	CASSIGPNTGELFF
once	TRBV27	TRBJ2-2	.	15	TGTGCCAGCAGTTTATGGGGCCCCGGGACCGGGGAGCTGTTTTTT	CASSLWGPGTGELFF
.	TRBV4-2	TRBJ1-2	TRBD1	14	TGTGCCAGCAGCACTAAGACAGGGAACTATGGCTACACCTTC	CASSTKTGNYGYTF
few	TRBV7-6	TRBJ2-7	.	12	TGTGCCAGCAGCTTGTCAGGGAACGAGCAGTACTTC	CASSLSGNEQYF
once	TRBV28	TRBJ2-1	.	15	TGTGCCAGCAGGTCTAGCAGGAGCTCCTACAATGAGCAGTTCTTC	CASRSSRSSYNEQFF
once	TRBV4-2	TRBJ2-7	TRBD2	16	TGTGCCAGCAGCCAAGATCGCGGGCGGGGGTTCCACGAGCAGTACTTC	CASSQDRGRGFHEQYF
.	TRBV4-3	TRBJ2-3	.	16	TGCGCCAGCAGCCAAGATACAGGGATTAGCACAGATACGCAGTATTTT	CASSQDTGISTDTQYF
.	TRBV7-3	TRBJ2-3	.	19	TGTGCCAGCAGCCCCTCCTCTTCTGGGGGCAGACGGAACACAGATACGCAGTATTTT	CASSPSSSGGRRNTDTQYF
once	TRBV7-9	TRBJ1-4	.	14	TGTGCCAGCAGTTTGGGAAAGACTAATGAAAAACTGTTTTTT	CASSLGKTNEKLFF
once	TRBV27	TRBJ1-4	.	12	TGTGCCAGCGGGGGAAACGATGAAAAACTGTTTTTT	CASGGNDEKLFF
.	TRBV6-1	TRBJ2-7	.	14	TGTGCCAGCAGTGAAGCGCTAACAAGCTACGAGCAGTACTTC	CASSEALTSYEQYF
.	TRBV5-1	TRBJ2-3	.	16	TGCGCCAGCAGCTCTCAGGGGCGAACTAGCACAGATACGCAGTATTTT	CASSSQGRTSTDTQYF
.	TRBV30	TRBJ1-3	.	13	TGTGCCTGGAGTAAGGGGGCTGGAAACACCATATATTTT	CAWSKGAGNTIYF
.	TRBV29-1	TRBJ1-1	.	12	TGCAGCGTTGAAACAGTGAACACTGAAGCTTTCTTT	CSVETVNTEAFF
once	TRBV11-2	TRBJ2-2	.	13	TGTGCCAGCAGTTCGCGCGGCACCGGGGAGCTGTTTTTT	CASSSRGTGELFF
.	TRBV9	TRBJ2-5	.	14	TGTGCCAGCAGCGTTTTTGGCTACCGGGAGACCCAGTACTTC	CASSVFGYRETQYF
.	TRBV6-5	TRBJ2-5	.	12	TGTGCCAGCAGTGATGACAGGGAGACCCAGTACTTC	CASSDDRETQYF
.	TRBV6-5	TRBJ2-7	.	13	TGTGCCAGCAGTTACCCCGGGACCTACGAGCAGTACTTC	CASSYPGTYEQYF